The clone carrying this T cell receptor (beta chain) was observed a handful of times. Its antigen is not known. CDR1 and CDR2 (germline): MNHEY, SMNVEV (reference sequence). CDR3 size: 14 residues. Trimming shortened V by 5 bases and J by 2 bases, and 13 bases separated the two germline ends. This sample stems from a study of blood T cells in healthy people across ages. For the second PCR, which ran for about 6 to 12 cycles, a sample-barcoded 5' primer and a J-beta primer mix were used. The template-switch adaptor was a 5' adaptor with 12 random nucleotides. It tagged each cDNA molecule. Every sample gave at least 2.5 million paired-end reads containing CDR3. A single record per CDR3 protein comes from TCRdb applying MiXCR to the 5' RACE reads. The sample contains hundreds of thousands of distinct CDR3 sequences, 58% of which appear only once. Study outcomes and limitations: Strong correlation existed between TCR beta diversity and naive T cell percentage. Lack of knowledge of donor CMV status possibly confounded expanded clonotype changes.

The sequence derives from a man in his sixties in good health. The chain is built from TRBV27 and TRBJ2-7; D tentatively fits TRBD1 or TRBD2 (5 bases each). The sample consisted of blood. The CDR3 sequence is CASSEGSNAYEQYF. The CDR3 DNA reads TGTGCCAGCAGTGAGGGGAGTAACGCCTACGAGCAGTACTTC.